A single T cell receptor (beta chain) is shown here with its context. Its antigen is not identified. The data derive from a study of T-cell memory formation after mild COVID-19. At the level of the study: TCR clusters largely stayed donor specific.

From the 5' RACE reads, TCRdb called clonotypes with MiXCR, one entry per CDR3 protein. The table lists 68,000 or so distinct CDR3 sequences, over 15% of them singletons. Study-wide points: The study found balanced CD4/CD8 in clones contracting day 15 to 85 and a CD4+ lean in later expanders.

V was trimmed by 7 bases and J by 0 bases, leaving 13 bases between them. The CDR3 sequence is 15 residues long. Germline CDR1 and CDR2: SEHNR and FQNEAQ (reference sequence). The J gene is TRBJ2-1, the V gene TRBV7-9, with D perhaps matching TRBD2 (5 bases). This receptor was identified in an adult woman who had mild COVID-19 (a few samples of this study predate the infection). Cell type and time point are not known. Specimen: PBMCs or a T cell subset sorted from them (not recorded which). CDR3 loop: CASTSLADSYNEQFF. CDR3 coding DNA: TGTGCCAGCACCTCCCTAGCCGACTCCTACAATGAGCAGTTCTTC.